This T cell receptor (beta chain) stems from a study of blood T cells in healthy people across ages. A sample-barcoded 5' primer and a J-beta primer mix were used in a second PCR of about 7 to 12 cycles. TCRdb reanalysed the 5' RACE reads using MiXCR and keeps one entry per CDR3 protein. Of 1.8 million or so distinct CDR3 sequences listed, 30% to 40% are singletons. The J segment lost 12 bases and the V segment lost 1 base, leaving 10 bases of the junction unmatched. CDR1 is MDHEN, CDR2 SYDVKM, per germline. There are 14 residues in the CDR3. Sequenced input: blood. The sequence was obtained from a human donor in good health. The gene calls are TRBV28 and TRBJ1-1; TRBD1 agrees at 8 bases. Written as DNA, the CDR3 is TGTGCCAGCAGTTTATTTATAGGACAGGGTGTAACTTTCTTT. Its protein is CASSLFIGQGVTFF.